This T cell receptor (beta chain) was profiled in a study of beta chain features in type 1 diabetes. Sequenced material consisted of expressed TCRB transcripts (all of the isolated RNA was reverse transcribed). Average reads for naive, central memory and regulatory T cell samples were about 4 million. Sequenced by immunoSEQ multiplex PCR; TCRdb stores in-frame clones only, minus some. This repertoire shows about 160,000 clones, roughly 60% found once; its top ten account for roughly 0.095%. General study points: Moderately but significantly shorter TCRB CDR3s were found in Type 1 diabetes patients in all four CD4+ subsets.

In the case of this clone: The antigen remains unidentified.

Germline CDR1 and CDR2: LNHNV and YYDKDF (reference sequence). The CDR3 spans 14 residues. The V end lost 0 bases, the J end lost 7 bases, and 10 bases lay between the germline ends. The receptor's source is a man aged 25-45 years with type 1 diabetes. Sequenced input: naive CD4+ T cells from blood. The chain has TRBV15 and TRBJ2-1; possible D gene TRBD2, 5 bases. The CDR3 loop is CATSRDSSGNEQFF. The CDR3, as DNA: TGTGCCACCAGCAGAGATTCGTCGGGAAATGAGCAGTTCTTC.